This T cell receptor (beta chain) emerged from a study of cytomegalovirus exposure and HLA in healthy donors. Study results and limitations: Despite most TCR sequences being rare, some public TCRs occurred in many donors.

In germline, CDR1 is SGHVS, CDR2 FQNEAQ. The CDR3 consists of 14 residues. Trimming took off 5 bases at V and 6 bases at J, with 16 bases between the two ends. The assay was immunoSEQ multiplex PCR, and TCRdb's table has in-frame clones only and misses some. The profile shows under 150,000 clones, more than 75% of them singletons. To note about this clone: Its specificity is not known.

Input material: PBMCs. The chain uses TRBV7-8 and TRBJ1-2; possible D gene TRBD1, 6 bases. The origin of this receptor is a woman aged 18-29 years in good health and CMV-seropositive. The CDR3 sequence: CASSPALAGDGYTF. The CDR3 DNA sequence: TGTGCCAGCAGCCCAGCCTTAGCAGGGGATGGCTACACCTTC.